The 32 T cell receptor beta chains listed next were all sequenced from one sample in a study of shared clonotypes between healthy human individuals. TCRdb's table, derived via immunoSEQ multiplex PCR, lists solely in-frame clones and lacks some. This sample has about 730,000 clones, with 55% to 75% found just once. The sample comprised memory CD4+ T cells sorted from blood. Documented subset: CD45RA-negative fraction. Receptors originate from a woman aged 25 to 45 in good health.

The chain recombines TRBV7-8 with TRBJ2-1; the match to TRBD2 covers 12 bases. This CDR3 is built from 16 residues. With 3 bases clipped from V and 4 bases from J, the junction kept 4 bases outside the gene matches. Germline V gives CDR1 SGHVS, CDR2 FQNEAQ. The CDR3 here is CASSLRLAGVYNEQFF. CDR3 DNA sequence: TGTGCCAGCAGCTTGAGACTAGCGGGAGTGTACAATGAGCAGTTCTTC.

This clone was picked up one time. The J gene is TRBJ2-1, the V gene TRBV19; 13 bases match TRBD2. V lost 4 bases, J lost 8 bases, and 8 bases stayed unmatched. This CDR3 spans 16 amino acids. CDR1 and CDR2 from the germline V gene are LNHDA and SQIVND (reference sequence). This CDR3 is CASSKWTSGSNDEQFF. CDR3 DNA: TGTGCCAGTAGTAAATGGACTAGCGGGAGTAACGATGAGCAGTTCTTC. Full variable domain (rest looked up from reference TRBV19 and TRBJ2-1): DGGITQSPKYLFRKEGQNVTLSCEQNLNHDAMYWYRQDPGQGLRLIYYSQIVNDFQKGDIAEGYSVSREKKESFPLTVTSAQKNPTAFYLCASSKWTSGSNDEQFFGPGTRLTVL.

This clone was seen only once. The chain's CDR3 is CASLPLAQGSNTEAFF. DNA for the CDR3: TGTGCCAGCTTACCTCTGGCCCAGGGATCGAACACTGAAGCTTTCTTT. This chain uses TRBV18 with TRBJ1-1, with TRBD1 as a possible D gene (5 bases). Germline CDR1 is KGHSH and CDR2 is LQKENI. This CDR3 contains 16 residues. Between the trimmed V and J ends, which lost 7 bases and 1 base, there was a span of 19 bases. The full variable domain, its missing parts supplied by reference TRBV18 and TRBJ1-1, is NAGVMQNPRHLVRRRGQEARLRCSPMKGHSHVYWYRQLPEEGLKFMVYLQKENIIDESGMPKERFSAEFPKEGPSILRIQQVVRGDSAAYFCASLPLAQGSNTEAFFGQGTRLTVV.

The chain carries TRBV18 and TRBJ2-5, with TRBD1 matching 8 bases. The junction had 11 bases not matched to a gene; V was cut back by 5 bases and J by 6 bases. This CDR3 is built from 15 residues. Per germline, CDR1 KGHSH and CDR2 LQKENI. This CDR3 is CASSRGQGASKTQYF. The DNA for the CDR3 is TGTGCCAGCTCAAGAGGTCAGGGGGCATCCAAGACCCAGTACTTC.

The chain couples TRBV7-6 to TRBJ1-5; D not certain. The CDR3 extends over 14 amino acids. From germline, CDR1 is SGHVS and CDR2 FNYEAQ. Trimming cost V 5 bases and J 11 bases, with 19 bases left between them. The CDR3, as DNA: TGTGCCAGCAGCCAGGACCCAGGTGGGTGGGCCCAGCATTTT. It codes for CASSQDPGGWAQHF.

This clone occurred a few times. The rearrangement uses TRBV6-6 and TRBJ2-7; maybe TRBD1 (7 bases). The CDR3 covers 14 residues. V was shortened by 5 bases and J by 5 bases, with 16 bases between the two germline ends. Germline V gene sequence: CDR1 MNHNY, CDR2 SVGAGI (reference sequence). The DNA of the CDR3 is TGTGCCAGCAGTCAATCCAGGGGGGTCGACGAGCAGTACTTC. It is translated as CASSQSRGVDEQYF.

This clone was picked up one time. The gene calls are TRBV5-1 and TRBJ2-7; D unclear. The CDR3 consists of 15 residues. V lost 4 bases to trimming and J lost 5 bases, with 19 bases between them. CDR1 SGHRS and CDR2 YFSETQ come from the germline V gene. The CDR3 sequence is CASSAQGYNRDEQYF. As DNA, the CDR3 is TGCGCCAGCAGCGCTCAAGGCTATAATAGAGACGAGCAGTACTTC.

The chain is built from TRBV7-2 and TRBJ1-2, with TRBD1 matching over 9 bases. The CDR3 totals 14 residues. Germline CDR1 is SGHTA and CDR2 is FQGNSA. After removal of 1 base from V and 6 bases from J, the junction contained 3 bases not matched to a gene. This CDR3 reads CASSLGDRVDGYTF. The DNA for the CDR3 is TGTGCCAGCAGCTTAGGGGACAGGGTTGATGGCTACACCTTC.

The chain combines TRBV6-6 with TRBJ2-7, with D perhaps TRBD1 or TRBD2 (5 bases each). The ends were cut back, 6 bases at V and 0 bases at J, with 15 bases in the middle. The CDR3 runs to 15 residues. Germline V gene lookup returns CDR1 MNHNY and CDR2 SVGAGI (reference sequence). Here the CDR3 reads CASSPGTESSYEQYF. CDR3 DNA sequence: TGTGCCAGCAGCCCCGGGACGGAGAGCTCCTACGAGCAGTACTTC.

The genes are TRBV30 and TRBJ1-1; unclear D gene. This CDR3 region has 15 residues. The germline V gene encodes CDR1 GTSNPN and CDR2 SVGIG (reference sequence). V gave up 3 bases and J gave up 0 bases, with 14 bases separating them. CDR3 amino acids: CAWRRQEMMNTEAFF. The CDR3 DNA reads as TGTGCCTGGAGGCGGCAGGAAATGATGAACACTGAAGCTTTCTTT.

V and J are TRBV7-2 and TRBJ2-3, with a tentative D call TRBD2 (5 bases). From germline, CDR1 is SGHTA and CDR2 FQGNSA. V shed 5 bases and J shed 1 base, with 13 bases lying between them. This CDR3 has 15 residues. The CDR3 DNA sequence: TGTGCCAGCAGCCTTAAAGTGGGAGGCACAGATACGCAGTATTTT. Its translation is CASSLKVGGTDTQYF.

This clone was detected a few times. The J gene is TRBJ1-1, the V gene TRBV18; 8 bases match TRBD1. In germline, CDR1 is KGHSH, CDR2 LQKENI. The CDR3 has 15 residues. Trimming took 4 bases from V and 0 from J; bases not matched to a gene: 4. Here the CDR3 reads CASSLLTGVNTEAFF. Written as DNA, the CDR3 is TGTGCCAGCTCACTATTGACAGGGGTGAACACTGAAGCTTTCTTT. Together with reference TRBV18 and TRBJ1-1, the CDR3 gives the full variable domain: NAGVMQNPRHLVRRRGQEARLRCSPMKGHSHVYWYRQLPEEGLKFMVYLQKENIIDESGMPKERFSAEFPKEGPSILRIQQVVRGDSAAYFCASSLLTGVNTEAFFGQGTRLTVV.

The chain couples TRBV19 to TRBJ2-5; D tentatively fits TRBD1 or TRBD2 (5 bases each). V shed 5 bases and J shed 4 bases, with 17 bases lying between them. This CDR3 region has 15 residues. Germline CDR1 and CDR2: LNHDA and SQIVND (reference sequence). The CDR3 reads CASSPGTGPGETQYF. The CDR3 DNA is TGTGCCAGTAGTCCTGGGACGGGCCCGGGAGAGACCCAGTACTTC.

The chain has TRBV5-1 and TRBJ2-7; TRBD2 aligns across 14 bases. The CDR3 has 15 residues. Per germline, CDR1 SGHRS and CDR2 YFSETQ. Unmatched junction bases numbered 5, after V lost 4 bases and J lost 5 bases. The CDR3 region is CASSQQGLAGDEQYF. The CDR3 DNA sequence: TGCGCCAGCAGCCAACAGGGACTAGCGGGAGACGAGCAGTACTTC. The full variable domain, rest sourced from reference TRBV5-1 and TRBJ2-7, is KAGVTQTPRYLIKTRGQQVTLSCSPISGHRSVSWYQQTPGQGLQFLFEYFSETQRNKGNFPGRFSGRQFSNSRSEMNVSTLELGDSALYLCASSQQGLAGDEQYFGPGTRLTVT.

The chain is built from TRBV7-9 and TRBJ2-1; D unclear. Trimming cost V 0 bases and J 3 bases, with 15 bases left between them. Germline CDR1 is SEHNR and CDR2 is FQNEAQ (reference sequence). This CDR3 contains 17 residues. CDR3 sequence: CASSLAFGAGGYNEQFF. The CDR3 DNA follows: TGTGCCAGCAGCTTAGCGTTTGGAGCTGGTGGCTACAATGAGCAGTTCTTC. Drawing the rest from reference TRBV7-9 and TRBJ2-1, the complete variable domain is DTGVSQNPRHKITKRGQNVTFRCDPISEHNRLYWYRQTLGQGPEFLTYFQNEAQLEKSRLLSDRFSAERPKGSFSTLEIQRTEQGDSAMYLCASSLAFGAGGYNEQFFGPGTRLTVL.

This clone showed up just a few times. The chain couples TRBV5-5 to TRBJ2-3; D gene uncertain. V lost 2 bases and J lost 0, with 1 base in between. CDR3 size: 12 residues. The germline V gene encodes CDR1 SGHKS and CDR2 YYEKEE (reference sequence). The CDR3 loop reads CASSFSTDTQYF. DNA for the CDR3: TGTGCCAGCAGCTTTAGCACAGATACGCAGTATTTT. Supplemented by reference TRBV5-5 and TRBJ2-3, the full variable domain reads DAGVTQSPTHLIKTRGQQVTLRCSPISGHKSVSWYQQVLGQGPQFIFQYYEKEERGRGNFPDRFSARQFPNYSSELNVNALLLGDSALYLCASSFSTDTQYFGPGTRLTVL.

J is TRBJ2-5 and V is TRBV27, with unresolved D. Germline V gives CDR1 MNHEY, CDR2 SMNVEV (reference sequence). This CDR3 contains 14 residues. Trimming took 5 bases from V and 2 from J, leaving 12 bases between them. CDR3 loop: CASSPYNEQETQYF. CDR3 DNA sequence: TGTGCCAGCAGTCCGTACAACGAGCAAGAGACCCAGTACTTC.

This clone showed up just a few times. V is TRBV18 and J is TRBJ2-7; a weak D match, TRBD2 (5 bases). The CDR3 loop spans 15 amino acids. From germline, CDR1 is KGHSH and CDR2 LQKENI. V was pared by 3 bases and J by 1 base, with 13 bases between. The CDR3 region is CASSPMRERSYEQYF. CDR3 coding DNA: TGTGCCAGCTCACCTATGAGGGAGCGGTCCTACGAGCAGTACTTC. The full variable domain, with the rest looked up from reference TRBV18 and TRBJ2-7, is NAGVMQNPRHLVRRRGQEARLRCSPMKGHSHVYWYRQLPEEGLKFMVYLQKENIIDESGMPKERFSAEFPKEGPSILRIQQVVRGDSAAYFCASSPMRERSYEQYFGPGTRLTVT.

Points on this clone: This sample also contains other DNA sequences that code for the same CDR3. CDR3 in amino acids: CASSLGETQYF. For the CDR3, the DNA is TGTGCCAGCAGTTTGGGCGAGACCCAGTACTTC. The J gene is TRBJ2-5, the V gene TRBV28; D gene uncertain. The CDR3 sequence is 11 residues long. In germline, CDR1 is MDHEN, CDR2 SYDVKM. Trimming shortened V by 3 bases and J by 5 bases, and 4 bases separated the two germline ends.

The chain is built from TRBV7-8 and TRBJ1-1; D unclear. Trimming cost V 5 bases and J 3 bases, with 22 bases left between them. CDR3 length equals 17 residues. The V gene's germline CDR1 is SGHVS and CDR2 FQNEAQ. CDR3 in DNA: TGTGCCAGCAGCATCAAGGGCCCGCCCCTAGGATACACTGAAGCTTTCTTT. Encoded protein: CASSIKGPPLGYTEAFF.

The chain links TRBV19 to TRBJ2-2; D perhaps matches TRBD1 (7 bases). V was cut by 10 bases and J by 2 bases, with 17 bases left in between. This CDR3 contains 15 residues. Germline V CDR1 and CDR2: LNHDA, SQIVND (reference sequence). In DNA form, the CDR3 reads TGTGCCACTAGGCTTGGAGGGGGCAACACCGGGGAGCTGTTTTTT. This gives the protein CATRLGGGNTGELFF.

The rearrangement uses TRBV6-1 and TRBJ2-6; D is undetermined. V was cut by 7 bases and J by 4 bases, with 11 bases left in between. This CDR3 contains 14 residues. The V gene's germline CDR1 is MNHNS and CDR2 SASEGT. The CDR3 DNA follows: TGTGCCAGCACAGGCCGCAGCGGGGCCAACGTCCTGACTTTC. Protein product: CASTGRSGANVLTF.

The V call is TRBV4-1, the J call TRBJ2-5; D unclear. The CDR3 extends over 15 amino acids. Germline CDR1 and CDR2: MGHRA and YSYEKL. V lost 0 bases and J 4 bases, leaving 12 bases between the germline ends. The CDR3: CASSQDPLPGETQYF. CDR3 sequence (DNA): TGCGCCAGCAGCCAAGACCCCCTTCCGGGAGAGACCCAGTACTTC.

The rearrangement links TRBV11-2 to TRBJ2-1; no reliable D call. The CDR3 extends over 13 amino acids. Between the trimmed V and J ends, which lost 1 base and 10 bases, there was a span of 11 bases. The germline CDR1 and CDR2 sequences are SGHAT and FQNNGV. The CDR3 sequence: CASSLGLASEQFF. In DNA form, the CDR3 reads TGTGCCAGCAGCTTAGGACTCGCGTCCGAGCAGTTCTTC.

J is TRBJ2-7 and V is TRBV6-4; 13 nucleotides line up with TRBD2. Germline CDR1 and CDR2: MRHNA and SNTAGT. The J segment lost 8 bases and the V segment lost 5 bases, leaving 6 bases of the junction unmatched. The CDR3 is 14 amino acids. CDR3 sequence: CASSPGTSGKQQYF. The CDR3 nucleotides read TGTGCCAGCAGTCCTGGGACTAGCGGGAAGCAGCAGTACTTC.

The chain is built from TRBV6-6 and TRBJ2-2, with 9 bases that match TRBD1. V lost 2 bases and J lost 5; bases outside the gene matches: 0. This CDR3 contains 14 residues. Germline loops: CDR1 MNHNY, CDR2 SVGAGI (reference sequence). The CDR3 region is CASSYDRGTGELFF. DNA of the CDR3: TGTGCCAGCAGTTACGACAGGGGGACCGGGGAGCTGTTTTTT.

The chain joins TRBV21-1 to TRBJ2-7; the table's D call, TRBD1, has no DNA check behind it. TRBV21-1 constitutes a pseudogene. This CDR3 has 14 amino acids. The CDR3 nucleotides read TGTGCCACGACGATACAGGGGCCGTCCTACGAGCAGTACTTC. It specifies CATTIQGPSYEQYF.

Notes on this clone: The sample carries other DNA sequences with the same CDR3. The chain joins TRBV7-8 to TRBJ2-7, with D maybe TRBD1 (5 bases). Trimming left V 2 bases short and J 2 bases short, with 7 bases between. The CDR3 covers 13 residues. CDR1 is SGHVS and CDR2 is FQNEAQ in the germline V gene. CDR3 protein: CASSLTGAYEQYF. CDR3 sequence (DNA): TGTGCCAGCAGCTTAACAGGAGCCTACGAGCAGTACTTC.

The rearrangement uses TRBV19 and TRBJ1-4; 9 bases agree with TRBD1. This CDR3 region has 15 residues. J was trimmed by 5 bases and V by 6 bases; bases with no gene match: 7. Germline CDR1 LNHDA, CDR2 SQIVND (reference sequence). CDR3 nucleotides: TGTGCCAGTAGACCGGGACAGGGTAGAAATGAAAAACTGTTTTTT. Residues: CASRPGQGRNEKLFF.

V usage is TRBV10-3 and J usage is TRBJ2-1; TRBD2 agrees at 14 bases. V lost 3 bases and J lost 6; bases outside the gene matches: 4. Germline CDR1 and CDR2: ENHRY and SYGVKD. This CDR3 spans 16 amino acids. CDR3 loop: CAISDGLAGGGNEQFF. CDR3 nucleotides: TGTGCCATCAGTGACGGACTAGCGGGAGGCGGCAATGAGCAGTTCTTC.

For this clone: Distinct nucleotide sequences in the sample also encode this CDR3. The chain uses TRBV10-1 and TRBJ1-1; D possibly corresponds to TRBD1 (6 bases). Trimming stripped 4 bases from V and 5 bases from J, with 14 bases between. The CDR3 length is 14 residues. Germline V gene sequence: CDR1 WNHNN, CDR2 SYGVQD (reference sequence). The DNA of the CDR3 is TGCGCCAGCAGTGTGAACAGGGTGGGGACTGAAGCTTTCTTT. This translates into CASSVNRVGTEAFF.

This clone was counted between two and nine times. The chain carries TRBV7-2 and TRBJ1-4; D gene ambiguous. CDR3 size: 14 residues. CDR1 and CDR2 (germline): SGHTA, FQGNSA. The V gene lost 3 bases and the J gene lost 8 bases, with 13 bases spanning the gap. Here the CDR3 reads CASSFGGPGEKLFF. The CDR3 DNA reads TGTGCCAGCAGCTTTGGCGGCCCGGGGGAAAAACTGTTTTTT.